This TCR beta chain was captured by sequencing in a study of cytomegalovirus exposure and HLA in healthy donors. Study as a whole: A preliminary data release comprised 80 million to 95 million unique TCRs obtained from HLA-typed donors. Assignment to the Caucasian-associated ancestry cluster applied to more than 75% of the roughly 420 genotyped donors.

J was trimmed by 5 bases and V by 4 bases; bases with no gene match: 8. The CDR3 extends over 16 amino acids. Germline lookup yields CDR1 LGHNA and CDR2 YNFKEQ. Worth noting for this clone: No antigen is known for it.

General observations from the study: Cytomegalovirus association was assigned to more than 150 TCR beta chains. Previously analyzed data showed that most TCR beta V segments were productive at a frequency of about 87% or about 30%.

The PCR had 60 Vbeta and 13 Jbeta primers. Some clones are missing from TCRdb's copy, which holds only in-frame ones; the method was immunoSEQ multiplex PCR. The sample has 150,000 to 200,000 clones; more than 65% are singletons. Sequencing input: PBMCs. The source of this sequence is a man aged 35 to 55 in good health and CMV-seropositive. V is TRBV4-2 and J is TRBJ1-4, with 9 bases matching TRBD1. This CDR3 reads CASSPQPGTGNEKLFF. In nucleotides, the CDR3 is TGTGCCAGCAGCCCCCAACCTGGGACAGGGAATGAAAAACTGTTTTTT.